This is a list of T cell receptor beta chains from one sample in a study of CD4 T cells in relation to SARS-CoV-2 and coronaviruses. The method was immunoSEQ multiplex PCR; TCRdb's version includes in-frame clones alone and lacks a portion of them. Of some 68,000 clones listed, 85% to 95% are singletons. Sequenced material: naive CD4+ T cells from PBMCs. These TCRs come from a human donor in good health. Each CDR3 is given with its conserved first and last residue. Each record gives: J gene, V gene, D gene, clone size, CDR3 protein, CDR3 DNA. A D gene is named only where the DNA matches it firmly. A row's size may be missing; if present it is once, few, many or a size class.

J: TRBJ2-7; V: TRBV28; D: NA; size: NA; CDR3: CASSLSRGTEQYF; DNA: TGTGCCAGCAGTTTATCCCGGGGTACCGAGCAGTACTTC
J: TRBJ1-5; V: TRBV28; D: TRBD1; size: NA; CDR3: CASSWGDRMGPQHF; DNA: TGTGCCAGCAGTTGGGGGGACAGGATGGGGCCCCAGCATTTT
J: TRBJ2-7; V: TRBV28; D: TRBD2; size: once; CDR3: CASSFLAGDSYEQYF; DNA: TGTGCCAGCAGTTTCCTAGCGGGAGACTCCTACGAGCAGTACTTC
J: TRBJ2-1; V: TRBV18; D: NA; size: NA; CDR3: CASSPSRGFDNEQFF; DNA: TGTGCCAGCTCACCCTCTCGGGGTTTCGACAATGAGCAGTTCTTC
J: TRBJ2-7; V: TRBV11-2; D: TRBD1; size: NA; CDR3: CASSMTMGQTTFHYEQYF; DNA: TGTGCCAGCAGTATGACCATGGGACAGACGACATTCCATTACGAGCAGTACTTC
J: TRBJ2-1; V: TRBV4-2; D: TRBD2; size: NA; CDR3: CASSQDRTSGRLSSYNEQFF; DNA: TGTGCCAGCAGCCAAGACAGGACTAGCGGGAGGTTGAGCTCCTACAATGAGCAGTTCTTC
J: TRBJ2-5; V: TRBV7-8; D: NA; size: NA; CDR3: CASSLVSQGETQYF; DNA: TGTGCCAGCAGCTTAGTTTCTCAGGGCGAGACCCAGTACTTC
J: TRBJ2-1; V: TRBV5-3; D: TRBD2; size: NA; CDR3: CARSSNRTSGRESSYNEQFF; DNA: TGTGCCAGAAGCTCGAACCGGACTAGCGGGAGGGAGAGCTCCTACAATGAGCAGTTCTTC
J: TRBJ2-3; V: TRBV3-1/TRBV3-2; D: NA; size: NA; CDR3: CASSQENTQYF; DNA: TGTGCCAGCAGCCAAGAAAATACGCAGTATTTT
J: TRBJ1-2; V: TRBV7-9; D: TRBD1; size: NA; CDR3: CASSSNQGGYGYTF; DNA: TGTGCCAGCAGCTCGAATCAGGGGGGCTATGGCTACACCTTC
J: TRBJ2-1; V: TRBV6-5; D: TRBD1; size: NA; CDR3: CASTRQGPIIDEQFF; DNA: TGTGCCAGCACCCGACAGGGTCCCATAATCGATGAGCAGTTCTTC
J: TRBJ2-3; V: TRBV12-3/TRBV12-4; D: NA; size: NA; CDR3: CASSLIDTQYF; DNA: TGTGCCAGCAGTTTAATAGATACGCAGTATTTT
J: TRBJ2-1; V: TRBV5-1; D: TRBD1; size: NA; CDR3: CASSLRDSSYNEQFF; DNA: TGCGCCAGCAGTCTCCGGGACAGCTCCTACAATGAGCAGTTCTTC
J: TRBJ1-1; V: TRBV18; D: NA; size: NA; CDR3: CASSPGGRSQNTEAFF; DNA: TGTGCCAGCTCACCCGGGGGCAGGTCCCAAAACACTGAAGCTTTCTTT
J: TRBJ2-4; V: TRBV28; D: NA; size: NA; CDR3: CASSLQKKNIQYF; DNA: TGTGCCAGCAGTTTACAGAAGAAAAACATTCAGTACTTC
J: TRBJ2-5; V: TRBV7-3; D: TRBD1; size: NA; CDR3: CASSSGQGETQYF; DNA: TGTGCCAGCAGCTCGGGACAGGGGGAGACCCAGTACTTC
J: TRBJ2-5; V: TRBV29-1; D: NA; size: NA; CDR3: CSVKPQETQYF; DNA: TGCAGCGTGAAGCCACAAGAGACCCAGTACTTC
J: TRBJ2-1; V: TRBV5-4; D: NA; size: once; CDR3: CASSHSSYEQFF; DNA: TGTGCCAGCAGCCACAGTTCCTATGAGCAGTTCTTC
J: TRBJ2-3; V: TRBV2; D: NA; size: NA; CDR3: CASSWEPDTQYF; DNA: TGTGCCAGCAGTTGGGAACCAGATACGCAGTATTTT
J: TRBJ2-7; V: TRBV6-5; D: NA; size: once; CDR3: CASSKRQGAEQYF; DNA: TGTGCCAGCAGTAAGAGGCAAGGGGCCGAGCAGTACTTC
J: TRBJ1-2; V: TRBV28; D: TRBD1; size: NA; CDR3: CASSIPGTGAHSYGYTF; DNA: TGTGCCAGCAGTATCCCCGGGACAGGGGCCCATTCCTATGGCTACACCTTC
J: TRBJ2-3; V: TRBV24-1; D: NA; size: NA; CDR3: CATSARGRTDTQYF; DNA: TGTGCCACCAGTGCACGGGGGAGGACAGATACGCAGTATTTT
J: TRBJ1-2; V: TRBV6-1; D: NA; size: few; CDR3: CASSDVVGGTYGYTF; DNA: TGTGCCAGCAGTGATGTGGTTGGGGGAACCTATGGCTACACCTTC
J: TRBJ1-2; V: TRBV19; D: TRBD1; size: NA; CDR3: CASRPEGAGYGYTF; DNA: TGTGCCAGCCGACCGGAGGGGGCTGGCTATGGCTACACCTTC
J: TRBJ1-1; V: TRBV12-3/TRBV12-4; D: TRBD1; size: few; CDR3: CASRDRVAAFF; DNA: TGTGCCAGCAGGGACAGGGTGGCAGCTTTCTTT
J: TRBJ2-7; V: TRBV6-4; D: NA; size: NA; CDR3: CASSDSPREQYF; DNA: TGTGCCAGCAGTGACTCCCCGAGGGAGCAGTACTTC
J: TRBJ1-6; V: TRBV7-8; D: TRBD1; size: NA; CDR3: CASSISLVQGESPLHF; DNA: TGTGCCAGCAGCATTTCTCTAGTACAGGGGGAGTCACCCCTCCACTTT
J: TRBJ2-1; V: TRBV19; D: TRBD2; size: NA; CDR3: CASTQLAGGYNEQFF; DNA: TGTGCCAGTACTCAACTAGCGGGGGGGTACAATGAGCAGTTCTTC
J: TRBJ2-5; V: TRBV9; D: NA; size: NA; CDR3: CASSASTVKETQYF; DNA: TGTGCCAGCAGCGCCTCGACAGTAAAAGAGACCCAGTACTTC
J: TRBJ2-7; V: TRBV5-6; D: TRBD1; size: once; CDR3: CASSLGTVYEQYF; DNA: TGTGCCAGCAGCTTAGGGACAGTTTACGAGCAGTACTTC
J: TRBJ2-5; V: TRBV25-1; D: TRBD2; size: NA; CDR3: CASSGLAGEETQYF; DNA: TGTGCCAGCAGTGGACTAGCGGGGGAAGAGACCCAGTACTTC
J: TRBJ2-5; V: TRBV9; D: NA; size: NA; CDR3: CASSVAPGTRETQYF; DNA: TGTGCCAGCAGCGTAGCCCCCGGGACCCGTGAGACCCAGTACTTC
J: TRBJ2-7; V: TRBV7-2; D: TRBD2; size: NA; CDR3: CASSSSGRSIYEQYF; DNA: TGTGCCAGCAGCTCCAGCGGGAGGTCAATCTACGAGCAGTACTTC
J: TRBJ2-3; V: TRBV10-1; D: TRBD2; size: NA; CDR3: CASSDGLAGMGRDTQYF; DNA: TGCGCCAGCAGTGACGGACTAGCGGGAATGGGAAGGGATACGCAGTATTTT
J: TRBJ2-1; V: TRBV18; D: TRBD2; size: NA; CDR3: CASRRPGGTSGTYEQFF; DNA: TGTGCCAGCCGAAGGCCTGGCGGGACTAGCGGGACATATGAGCAGTTCTTC
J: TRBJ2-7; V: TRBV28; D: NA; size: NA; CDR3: CASTPDLEGLGNEQYF; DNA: TGTGCCAGCACCCCAGATTTGGAGGGGCTTGGGAACGAGCAGTACTTC
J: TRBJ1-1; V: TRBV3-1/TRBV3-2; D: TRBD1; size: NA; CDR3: CASSQELSRDRVAEAFF; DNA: TGTGCCAGCAGCCAAGAACTGTCCCGGGACAGGGTCGCTGAAGCTTTCTTT
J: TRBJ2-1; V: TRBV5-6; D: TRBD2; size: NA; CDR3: CASIPGLAGSAEQFF; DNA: TGTGCCAGCATACCGGGACTAGCGGGATCGGCTGAGCAGTTCTTC
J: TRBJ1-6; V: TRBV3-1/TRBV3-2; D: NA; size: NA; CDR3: CASSHTGDQSPLHF; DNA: TGTGCCAGCAGCCATACTGGGGATCAGTCACCCCTCCACTTT
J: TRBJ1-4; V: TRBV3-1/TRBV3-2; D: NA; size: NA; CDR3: CASSQAGEGTNEKLFF; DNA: TGTGCCAGCAGCCAGGCAGGGGAGGGTACTAATGAAAAACTGTTTTTT
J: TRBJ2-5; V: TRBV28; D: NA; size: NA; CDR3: CASSSPTETQYF; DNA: TGTGCCAGCAGTTCACCCACGGAGACCCAGTACTTC
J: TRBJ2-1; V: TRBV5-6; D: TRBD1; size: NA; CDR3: CASSGRTGALSYNEQFF; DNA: TGTGCCAGCAGCGGGAGGACAGGGGCTCTCTCCTACAATGAGCAGTTCTTC
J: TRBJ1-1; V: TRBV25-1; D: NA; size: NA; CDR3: CASRMTALGTEAFF; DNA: TGTGCCAGCAGGATGACCGCTTTGGGGACTGAAGCTTTCTTT
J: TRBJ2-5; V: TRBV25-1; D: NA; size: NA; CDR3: CASSELGGLETQYF; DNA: TGTGCCAGCAGTGAATTGGGGGGATTAGAGACCCAGTACTTC
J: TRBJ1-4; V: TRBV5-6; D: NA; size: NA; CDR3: CASSPLTATNEKLFF; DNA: TGTGCCAGCAGCCCTCTGACGGCAACTAATGAAAAACTGTTTTTT
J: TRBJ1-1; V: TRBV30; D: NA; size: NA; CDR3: CAWSVLWSSEAFF; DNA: TGTGCCTGGAGTGTACTCTGGAGTTCTGAAGCTTTCTTT
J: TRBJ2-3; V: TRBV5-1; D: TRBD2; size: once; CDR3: CASSWIPGTSGGKTDTQYF; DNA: TGCGCCAGCAGCTGGATTCCCGGGACTAGCGGGGGGAAAACAGATACGCAGTATTTT
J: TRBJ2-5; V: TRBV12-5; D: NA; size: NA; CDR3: CASGPGTAGGTQYF; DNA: TGTGCTAGTGGTCCCGGGACCGCCGGGGGGACCCAGTACTTC
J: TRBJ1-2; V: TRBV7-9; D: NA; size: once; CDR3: CASSLGTGINYGYTF; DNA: TGTGCCAGCAGTTTGGGTACAGGGATTAACTATGGCTACACCTTC
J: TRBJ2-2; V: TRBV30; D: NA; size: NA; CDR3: CAWRRGTGELFF; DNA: TGTGCCTGGAGACGGGGCACCGGGGAGCTGTTTTTT
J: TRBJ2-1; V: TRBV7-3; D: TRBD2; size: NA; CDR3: CASSRSRAGEEQFF; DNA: TGTGCCAGCAGCCGATCTCGGGCGGGAGAGGAGCAGTTCTTC
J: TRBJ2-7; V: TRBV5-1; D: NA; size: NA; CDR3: CASSFDGSSDEQYF; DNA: TGCGCCAGCAGCTTTGACGGGAGTTCGGACGAGCAGTACTTC
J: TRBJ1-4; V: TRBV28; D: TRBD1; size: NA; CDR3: CASSPQGAANEKLFF; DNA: TGTGCCAGCAGCCCGCAGGGGGCGGCTAATGAAAAACTGTTTTTT
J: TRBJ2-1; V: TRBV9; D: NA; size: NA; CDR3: CASSVTGRDFDEQFF; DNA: TGTGCCAGCAGCGTTACAGGGCGGGATTTCGATGAGCAGTTCTTC
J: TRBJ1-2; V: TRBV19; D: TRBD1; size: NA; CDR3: CASTDDPRQGINYGYTF; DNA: TGTGCCAGTACCGACGATCCCAGACAGGGGATTAACTATGGCTACACCTTC
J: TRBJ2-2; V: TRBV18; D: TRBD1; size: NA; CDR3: CASSSDRVNPGELFF; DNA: TGTGCCAGCTCATCGGACAGGGTAAACCCCGGGGAGCTGTTTTTT
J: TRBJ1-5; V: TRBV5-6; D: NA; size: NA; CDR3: CASSLNGLHNQPQHF; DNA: TGTGCCAGCAGCTTGAATGGGTTACATAATCAGCCCCAGCATTTT
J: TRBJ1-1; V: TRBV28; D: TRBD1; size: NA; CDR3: CASSPMDRMNTEAFF; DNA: TGTGCCAGCAGTCCGATGGACAGGATGAACACTGAAGCTTTCTTT